This is a list of T cell receptor beta chains from one sample in a study of vaccination and CD4 T cells after COVID-19. These TCRs are of unknown antigen specificity. TCRdb reanalysed the PCR reads using MiXCR and keeps one entry per CDR3 protein. Of over 13,000 distinct CDR3 sequences listed, more than 45% are singletons. Sequenced: CD4+ T cells from blood, cultured in vitro. Receptor source: a human donor who had recovered from COVID-19. CDR3s include the opening cysteine and the closing phenylalanine or tryptophan. D genes are given only for firm matches. Clone size is stated in some rows and not others, as once, few, many or a class when expanded.

CDR3nt | CDR3aa | j_gene | v_gene | d_gene | abundance
TGTGCCAGTAGTATAAGGGTGAACACTGAAGCTTTCTTT | CASSIRVNTEAFF | TRBJ1-1 | TRBV19 | - | -
TGCAGTGCTAGGAAGCGGGAGAGCACAGATACGCAGTATTTT | CSARKRESTDTQYF | TRBJ2-3 | TRBV20-1 | TRBD2 | -
TGCAGTGCTAGAGGTCGGACCTCAACCTACGAGCAGTACTTC | CSARGRTSTYEQYF | TRBJ2-7 | TRBV20-1 | - | -
TGTGCCAGCACCCGGGGCGGGACAGGGGATGGCTACACCTTC | CASTRGGTGDGYTF | TRBJ1-2 | TRBV19 | TRBD1 | -
TGCGCCAGCAGCCACGCACAACAGGGGGGGGGTGAAAAACTGTTTTTT | CASSHAQQGGGEKLFF | TRBJ1-4 | TRBV4-1 | TRBD1 | -
TGTGCCACCAGCGGTAGCGGGGGGGTTGGTGAGCAGTTCTTC | CATSGSGGVGEQFF | TRBJ2-1 | TRBV15 | TRBD2 | -
TGTGCCAGCAGCCGGACAGGGCGTGCGAGTAATTCACCCCTCCACTTT | CASSRTGRASNSPLHF | TRBJ1-6 | TRBV2 | TRBD1 | -
TGTGCCAGCAGCTTACGGCGAAGGGAATTCTACGAGCAGTACTTC | CASSLRRREFYEQYF | TRBJ2-7 | TRBV21-1 | - | -
TGTGCCAGCAGTGGACAAACAGGGGCAGATACGCAGTATTTT | CASSGQTGADTQYF | TRBJ2-3 | TRBV6-1 | TRBD1 | -
TGCAGTGCCCAATTGGGAGATACGCAGTATTTT | CSAQLGDTQYF | TRBJ2-3 | TRBV20-1 | - | few
TGTGCCAGCAGTTACGGGAATTCCTTGGGGAATTCACCCCTCCACTTT | CASSYGNSLGNSPLHF | TRBJ1-6 | TRBV6-5 | - | few
TGTGCCAGCTCACCAGTTCTACTTGGACAGGGGGCTGTTACTGAAGCTTTCTTT | CASSPVLLGQGAVTEAFF | TRBJ1-1 | TRBV18 | TRBD1 | few
TGTGCCAGCAGCCGGGTAGGCGAGAGGGAGCAGTTCTTC | CASSRVGEREQFF | TRBJ2-1 | TRBV11-2 | - | -
TGTGCCAGCAGCGTAAGAGGGGCAATGAACACTGAAGCTTTCTTT | CASSVRGAMNTEAFF | TRBJ1-1 | TRBV9 | - | few
TGTGCCAGCAGCCATCGGGCGGCAGGGGGTCAGCCCCAGCATTTT | CASSHRAAGGQPQHF | TRBJ1-5 | TRBV4-2 | TRBD1 | -
TGTGCTAGCAGCTTAGCGGCTTGGAAGCGGGGGACCCAAGAGACCCAGTACTTC | CASSLAAWKRGTQETQYF | TRBJ2-5 | TRBV7-7 | TRBD2 | -
TGTGCCAGCAGTGGCAGTAGGGACAGGGCAAACAATGAGCAGTTCTTC | CASSGSRDRANNEQFF | TRBJ2-1 | TRBV27 | TRBD1 | -
TGTGCCATCAGTGGAACTAGTTTGTCCAATGAGCAGTTCTTC | CAISGTSLSNEQFF | TRBJ2-1 | TRBV10-3 | - | -
TGTGCCAGCAGTGCCCGGGACAGCATCTATGGCTACACCTTC | CASSARDSIYGYTF | TRBJ1-2 | TRBV25-1 | TRBD1 | few
TGTGCCAGCAGCTTAGTGAGGGGCAGCACAGATACGCAGTATTTT | CASSLVRGSTDTQYF | TRBJ2-3 | TRBV7-2 | - | few
TGTGCCAGCAGCTCACTTTTTTACGAGCAGTACTTC | CASSSLFYEQYF | TRBJ2-7 | TRBV11-3 | - | few
TGTGCCAGCAGCCCCGGGACTAGCGGGGTACCTACGAAGGAGCAGTACTTC | CASSPGTSGVPTKEQYF | TRBJ2-7 | TRBV7-6 | TRBD2 | -
TGTGCCAGCAGCGCGGCGAGCGGGTGGGGGGGCAATGAGCAGTTCTTC | CASSAASGWGGNEQFF | TRBJ2-1 | TRBV7-2 | TRBD2 | -
TGTGCCAGAGGGGGACTAGCGGGGGGTATAGAGACCCAGTACTTC | CARGGLAGGIETQYF | TRBJ2-5 | TRBV2 | TRBD2 | -
TGTGCCAGCAGTTACTCGAGGGACCGGCAGCCCCAGCATTTT | CASSYSRDRQPQHF | TRBJ1-5 | TRBV6-2/TRBV6-3 | - | medium-sized
TGTGCCAGCAATGAGGGAGTGAACCAAGAGACCCAGTACTTC | CASNEGVNQETQYF | TRBJ2-5 | TRBV12-3/TRBV12-4 | - | -
TGTGCCATCAGTGTCGAGGGAGAGACCCAGTACTTC | CAISVEGETQYF | TRBJ2-5 | TRBV10-3 | - | few
TGCAGTGCTAGATCATATGGGACTAGCGGGAGAGGCACAGATACGCAGTATTTT | CSARSYGTSGRGTDTQYF | TRBJ2-3 | TRBV20-1 | TRBD2 | -
TGCAGTGCTAGAACAGGGACAGGGGGTCGAGAAACTGAAGCTTTCTTT | CSARTGTGGRETEAFF | TRBJ1-1 | TRBV20-1 | TRBD1 | few
TGTGCCAGCAGCTCCAGCGGGAGATCCTACAATGAGCAGTTCTTC | CASSSSGRSYNEQFF | TRBJ2-1 | TRBV7-3 | TRBD2 | few
TGTGCCAGCAGGAAGGGGACTAGCGCCAACACAGATACGCAGTATTTT | CASRKGTSANTDTQYF | TRBJ2-3 | TRBV2 | TRBD2 | few
TGTGCCAGCGGTACGGGGGTTGGAGACACCATATATTTT | CASGTGVGDTIYF | TRBJ1-3 | TRBV7-2 | - | -
TGTGCCAGCTCCCAGGGGAATTATTCACCCCTCCACTTT | CASSQGNYSPLHF | TRBJ1-6 | TRBV7-9 | - | -
TGTGCCACCAGTGACGCACGAGCGAACACCGGGGAGCTGTTTTTT | CATSDARANTGELFF | TRBJ2-2 | TRBV24-1 | - | -
TGTGCCAGCAGCCAGAACAGGGCTCAGCCCCAGCATTTT | CASSQNRAQPQHF | TRBJ1-5 | TRBV12-3/TRBV12-4 | - | few
TGTGCCACCAGCAGAGATCCCAGCACTGAAGCTTTCTTT | CATSRDPSTEAFF | TRBJ1-1 | TRBV15 | - | -
TGTGCCAGCAGCGCATTACAAGAGACCCAGTACTTC | CASSALQETQYF | TRBJ2-5 | TRBV7-2 | - | few
TGTGCCAGCAGCTTAGCGTCTGGGGTTAACGAGCAGTACTTC | CASSLASGVNEQYF | TRBJ2-7 | TRBV7-2 | - | -
TGTGCCAGCAGCCACCTCCAGGGGCGCTGGGCAGATACGCAGTATTTT | CASSHLQGRWADTQYF | TRBJ2-3 | TRBV11-3 | - | -
TGTGCCAGCAGCCGTCGCCGGGCAAACACCGGGGAGCTGTTTTTT | CASSRRRANTGELFF | TRBJ2-2 | TRBV12-3/TRBV12-4 | - | -
TGTGCCAGCAGTTACCTCCCGGAAGCTGAAGCTTTCTTT | CASSYLPEAEAFF | TRBJ1-1 | TRBV6-2/TRBV6-3 | - | -
TGTGCCAGTAGTATTGGGACAGGCTCCTACGAGCAGTACTTC | CASSIGTGSYEQYF | TRBJ2-7 | TRBV19 | TRBD1 | few
TGTGCCAGCAGTTCCCAGGGGGCTTACGAGCAGTACTTC | CASSSQGAYEQYF | TRBJ2-7 | TRBV6-5 | TRBD1 | -
TGTGCCAGCAGCCCATGGGCATCCCTGGCGGGAGATAATGGGAATGAGCAGTTCTTC | CASSPWASLAGDNGNEQFF | TRBJ2-1 | TRBV11-2 | TRBD2 | -
TGTGCCAGCAGCCTACAGACAGGGATGGGCTCCTACGAGCAGTACTTC | CASSLQTGMGSYEQYF | TRBJ2-7 | TRBV7-2 | TRBD1 | -
TGTGCCAGCAGCAAAACGTTGGTAAGGGGCTACACCTTC | CASSKTLVRGYTF | TRBJ1-2 | TRBV21-1 | - | -
TGTGCCATCAGGACAGCAAACACTGAAGCTTTCTTT | CAIRTANTEAFF | TRBJ1-1 | TRBV10-3 | - | few
TGTGCCAGCAGCTTAGGGAGAGATGGCTACACCTTC | CASSLGRDGYTF | TRBJ1-2 | TRBV7-9 | - | -